A selection of T cell receptor beta chains follows, all from one sample in a study of shared clonotypes between healthy human individuals. Produced via immunoSEQ multiplex PCR; TCRdb's table is partial and in-frame only. The sample has over 2,000,000 clones, roughly 95% seen once. The sequenced sample consisted of naive CD8+ T cells from PBMCs. The receptors here all came from a man aged 18 to 29 in good health. Some clones in this sample may be carry-over from other donors' samples. Each CDR3 is given with its conserved first and last residue. D genes are given only for firm matches. Size tells how often a clone was seen (once, few, many) or the class of an expanded clone, and some rows leave it out.

>TRBJ2-1|TRBV10-1|NA|NA
CASSDTVNNEQFF
TGCGCCAGCAGTGACACTGTCAACAATGAGCAGTTCTTC
>TRBJ2-3|TRBV7-3|NA|NA
CASSLTLADTQYF
TGTGCCAGCAGCTTAACGCTGGCGGATACGCAGTATTTT
>TRBJ2-5|TRBV7-3|NA|TRBD2
CASSLTTSGDQRETQYF
TGTGCCAGCAGCTTAACTACTAGCGGGGACCAGAGGGAGACCCAGTACTTC
>TRBJ1-2|TRBV2|NA|NA
CAGLGRGSDGYTF
TGTGCCGGCTTAGGTCGGGGGTCGGATGGCTACACCTTC
>TRBJ2-7|TRBV7-8|NA|TRBD2
CASSYRAPGLSTSDLYEQYF
TGTGCCAGCAGCTATCGTGCTCCGGGACTATCAACTTCGGATCTATACGAGCAGTACTTC
>TRBJ2-7|TRBV15|NA|TRBD1
CATSRGRGSYEQYF
TGTGCCACCAGCAGAGGCAGGGGGTCCTACGAGCAGTACTTC
>TRBJ2-1|TRBV4-1|NA|TRBD2
CASSQEPGLAYNEQFF
TGCGCCAGCAGCCAGGAACCGGGACTAGCCTACAATGAGCAGTTCTTC
>TRBJ2-7|TRBV7-9|NA|TRBD1
CASEPRDRDSYEQYF
TGTGCCAGCGAACCACGGGACAGGGACTCCTACGAGCAGTACTTC
>TRBJ2-1|TRBV28|NA|NA
CASRVRGYEQFF
TGTGCCAGCAGGGTCCGAGGATATGAGCAGTTCTTC
>TRBJ2-1|TRBV30|NA|TRBD2
CAWSWASGRGYEQFF
TGTGCCTGGAGTTGGGCTAGCGGGAGAGGATATGAGCAGTTCTTC
>TRBJ2-7|TRBV5-1|NA|TRBD1
CASSTGGFYEQYF
TGCGCCAGCAGCACAGGGGGCTTTTACGAGCAGTACTTC
>TRBJ1-1|TRBV7-6|NA|TRBD1
CASSLGKDRGAAFF
TGTGCCAGCAGCTTAGGAAAGGACAGGGGAGCAGCTTTCTTT
>TRBJ2-7|TRBV19|NA|NA
CASSTTASYEQYF
TGTGCCAGTAGTACGACCGCTTCCTACGAGCAGTACTTC
>TRBJ2-1|TRBV21-1|NA|NA
CASSKRGLAGGPNRDEQFF
TGTGCCAGCAGCAAAAGGGGACTAGCGGGAGGGCCAAATCGTGATGAGCAGTTCTTC
>TRBJ2-5|TRBV29-1|NA|TRBD1
CSVEDLRTGVQETQYF
TGCAGCGTTGAAGATCTCCGGACAGGGGTTCAAGAGACCCAGTACTTC
>TRBJ2-1|TRBV30|NA|NA
CAWSVGILRNEQFF
TGTGCCTGGAGTGTGGGTATTCTTCGCAATGAGCAGTTCTTC
>TRBJ2-7|TRBV6-6|NA|NA
CASSHRQPEQYF
TGTGCCAGCAGTCACAGACAGCCCGAGCAGTACTTC
>TRBJ2-3|TRBV5-6|once|NA
CASSSPFPFDTDTQYF
TGTGCCAGCAGCTCTCCTTTCCCCTTCGACACAGATACGCAGTATTTT
>TRBJ1-1|TRBV9|NA|TRBD1
CASSSRTGGDTEAFF
TGTGCCAGCAGCAGCCGGACAGGGGGTGACACTGAAGCTTTCTTT
>TRBJ1-5|TRBV4-3|NA|NA
CASSQGHRENQPQHF
TGCGCCAGCAGCCAAGGCCACAGGGAAAATCAGCCCCAGCATTTT
>TRBJ1-1|TRBV19|NA|NA
CATRTVGDTEAFF
TGTGCCACTCGGACGGTCGGGGACACTGAAGCTTTCTTT
>TRBJ2-3|TRBV4-1|NA|NA
CASSPRAGTDTQYF
TGCGCCAGCAGCCCTCGGGCGGGCACAGATACGCAGTATTTT
>TRBJ1-4|TRBV28|once|TRBD1
CASSFSQGQGEKLFF
TGTGCCAGCAGTTTCTCCCAAGGACAGGGGGAAAAACTGTTTTTT
>TRBJ2-5|TRBV5-5|NA|NA
CASSLGRSQETQYF
TGTGCCAGCAGCTTGGGCAGGAGCCAAGAGACCCAGTACTTC
>TRBJ2-2|TRBV11-3|NA|NA
CASSLDRGTGELFF
TGTGCCAGCAGCTTAGATCGGGGGACCGGGGAGCTGTTTTTT
>TRBJ2-7|TRBV27|NA|TRBD1
CASSSIRDRGMGEQYF
TGTGCCAGCAGTTCAATCCGGGACAGGGGTATGGGGGAGCAGTACTTC
>TRBJ1-1|TRBV2|NA|NA
CASKVWANTEAFF
TGTGCCAGCAAGGTATGGGCGAACACTGAAGCTTTCTTT
>TRBJ2-1|TRBV10-2|NA|TRBD2
CASWPSGSYNEQFF
TGCGCCAGCTGGCCTAGCGGCTCCTACAATGAGCAGTTCTTC
>TRBJ2-7|TRBV4-2|NA|TRBD1
CASSQGGQGTYEQYF
TGTGCCAGCAGCCAAGGAGGACAGGGAACCTACGAGCAGTACTTC
>TRBJ1-3|TRBV5-1|NA|NA
CASSIGGGNTIYF
TGCGCCAGCAGCATTGGCGGAGGAAACACCATATATTTT
>TRBJ2-3|TRBV5-1|NA|TRBD2
CASSLVVGGPGDTQYF
TGCGCCAGCAGCTTGGTTGTGGGAGGGCCAGGAGATACGCAGTATTTT
>TRBJ2-5|TRBV9|NA|TRBD2
CASSGTREGLGVGETQYF
TGTGCCAGCAGCGGTACAAGGGAGGGTTTGGGGGTCGGGGAGACCCAGTACTTC
>TRBJ1-1|TRBV28|NA|NA
CASSITPQGPVTEAFF
TGTGCCAGCAGTATTACCCCTCAGGGCCCCGTCACTGAAGCTTTCTTT
>TRBJ2-7|TRBV28|NA|TRBD2
CASSSLTSTYEQYF
TGTGCCAGCAGTTCCCTGACTAGCACCTACGAGCAGTACTTC